A selection of T cell receptor beta chains follows, all from one sample in a study of PD-1 blockade in classical Hodgkin lymphoma. Libraries were prepared by immunoSEQ multiplex PCR; TCRdb keeps only in-frame clonotypes and omits some of them. Of 90,000 to 110,000 clones detected, about 92% appear once; the ten largest clones hold around a fifth. Sequencing was performed on peripheral blood mononuclear cells (PBMCs), taken before the fourth cycle of nivolumab. Receptors originate from a human donor with classical Hodgkin lymphoma. CDR3s include the opening cysteine and the closing phenylalanine or tryptophan. D genes are given only for firm matches. Clone sizes are given selectively: once, few, many, or a class where the clone is expanded.

j_call v_call clone_size d_call cdr3_aa cdr3_nt
TRBJ2-1 TRBV7-9 - TRBD2 CASSLGGRERRNEQFF TGTGCCAGCAGCTTAGGCGGGCGGGAGAGGAGAAATGAGCAGTTCTTC
TRBJ2-3 TRBV19 - - CASSISRGRGTDTQYF TGTGCCAGTAGTATCTCGCGGGGTCGAGGGACAGATACGCAGTATTTT
TRBJ2-6 TRBV1 - - CTKEGANVLTF TGCACCAAAGAAGGGGCCAACGTCCTGACTTTC
TRBJ2-5 TRBV30 - - CAWSSLGGSETQYF TGTGCCTGGAGTTCTTTGGGAGGAAGTGAGACCCAGTACTTC
TRBJ2-7 TRBV4-2 - TRBD2 CASSQTLFGGNYEQYF TGTGCCAGCAGCCAGACCCTCTTCGGGGGGAACTACGAGCAGTACTTC
TRBJ1-5 TRBV2 - - CASSGGTYQPQHF TGTGCCAGCAGTGGGGGAACCTATCAGCCCCAGCATTTT
TRBJ2-5 TRBV4-2 - TRBD2 CASSQDVAGGPETQYF TGTGCCAGCAGCCAAGATGTAGCGGGAGGGCCCGAGACCCAGTACTTC
TRBJ1-3 TRBV14 few TRBD1 CASSHAGQMRGNTIYF TGTGCCAGCAGCCACGCGGGACAGATGAGAGGAAACACCATATATTTT
TRBJ1-5 TRBV28 - TRBD1 CASSSDRGLDISNQPQHF TGTGCCAGCAGTTCTGACAGGGGGCTAGACATTAGCAATCAGCCCCAGCATTTT
TRBJ1-4 TRBV18 once - CASSQLAGSNEKLFF TGTGCCAGCTCACAACTGGCAGGATCCAATGAAAAACTGTTTTTT
TRBJ2-2 TRBV6-6 - - CATRFRGSGELFF TGTGCCACCAGATTCCGGGGTTCCGGGGAGCTGTTTTTT
TRBJ1-1 TRBV6-6 - TRBD1 CASSGRGQGNTEAFF TGTGCCAGCAGTGGGCGGGGACAGGGGAACACTGAAGCTTTCTTT
TRBJ2-2 TRBV2 - TRBD2 CASRGWRESPNTGELFF TGTGCCAGCAGAGGATGGCGGGAGTCTCCGAACACCGGGGAGCTGTTTTTT
TRBJ2-2 TRBV4-1 - - CASSLVGLNTGELFF TGCGCCAGCAGCCTCGTCGGGTTGAACACCGGGGAGCTGTTTTTT
TRBJ1-3 TRBV4-2 - - CASSQGRRVSYAPGNTIYF TGTGCCAGCAGCCAAGGTCGACGTGTGAGTTACGCTCCTGGAAACACCATATATTTT
TRBJ1-1 TRBV10-1 - - CASSESGGDTEAFF TGCGCCAGCAGTGAGTCGGGAGGAGACACTGAAGCTTTCTTT
TRBJ2-7 TRBV28 - TRBD2 CASSSAGLAKNYEQYF TGTGCCAGCAGTTCCGCGGGACTAGCTAAAAACTACGAGCAGTACTTC
TRBJ2-7 TRBV5-4 - - CASSLAGSSYEQYF TGTGCCAGCAGCTTAGCGGGTAGCTCCTACGAGCAGTACTTC
TRBJ1-2 TRBV6-1 - - CASSEARASFYGYTF TGTGCCAGCAGTGAAGCGCGGGCGTCATTCTATGGCTACACCTTC
TRBJ1-5 TRBV6-1 - TRBD1 CASSGGRPGQQTYSNQPQHF TGTGCCAGCAGTGGGGGTCGGCCGGGACAGCAAACATATAGCAATCAGCCCCAGCATTTT
TRBJ2-1 TRBV29-1 - - CSVVADRYNEQFF TGCAGCGTTGTTGCGGACAGATACAATGAGCAGTTCTTC